This T cell receptor beta chain was documented in a study of blood T cells in healthy people across ages. Study outcomes and limitations: Conclusively comparing naive with antigen-experienced cells was impossible with unsorted PBMCs.

Alongside a J-beta primer mix, a sample-barcoded 5' primer served in a second PCR lasting roughly 6 to 12 cycles. TCRdb independently ran MiXCR on the 5' RACE reads; one entry per CDR3 protein. The table shows about 1.1 million distinct CDR3 sequences, with roughly two fifths occurring only once. This clonotype came up once. What it binds is unknown. The sequence was obtained from a man aged 18-30 years in good health. Sequenced sample: blood.

CDR3 amino acids: CASTSGGDTGELFF. CDR3 in DNA: TGTGCCAGCACCTCCGGGGGAGACACCGGGGAGCTGTTTTTT. The rearrangement uses TRBV28 and TRBJ2-2; TRBD2 might be the D (6 bases). V was pared by 7 bases and J by 3 bases, with 12 bases between. CDR1 and CDR2 from the germline V gene are MDHEN and SYDVKM. This CDR3 spans 14 amino acids.